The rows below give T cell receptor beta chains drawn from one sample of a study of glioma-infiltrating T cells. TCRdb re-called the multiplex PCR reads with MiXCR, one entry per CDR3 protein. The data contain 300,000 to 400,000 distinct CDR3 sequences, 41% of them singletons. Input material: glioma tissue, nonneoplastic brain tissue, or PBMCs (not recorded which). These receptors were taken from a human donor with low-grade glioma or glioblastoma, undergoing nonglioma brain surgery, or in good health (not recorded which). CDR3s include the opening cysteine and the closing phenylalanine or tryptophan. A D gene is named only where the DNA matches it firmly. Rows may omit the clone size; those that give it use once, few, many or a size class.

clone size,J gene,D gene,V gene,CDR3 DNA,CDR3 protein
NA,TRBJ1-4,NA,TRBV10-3,TGTGCCACGAAGGACGGGGAGGACGAAAAACTGTTTTTT,CATKDGEDEKLFF
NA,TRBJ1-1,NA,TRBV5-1,TGCGCCAGCAGCTTGTACCCTGAAGCTTTCTTT,CASSLYPEAFF
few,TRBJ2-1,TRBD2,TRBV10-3,TGTGCCATCAGTTTAGAACTAGCGGGAGGGCGGAATGAGCAGTTCTTC,CAISLELAGGRNEQFF
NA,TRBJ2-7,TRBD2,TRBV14,TGTGCCAGCAGTCCCGGGGTAGCGGGAGGCCCCTACGAGCAGTACTTC,CASSPGVAGGPYEQYF
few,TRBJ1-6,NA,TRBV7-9,TGTGCCAGCAGCTTAGCTTCGGGACAACAATCACCCCTCCACTTT,CASSLASGQQSPLHF
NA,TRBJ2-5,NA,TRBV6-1,TGTGCCAGCCTCGCAGGCGGGACCGAGTACTTC,CASLAGGTEYF
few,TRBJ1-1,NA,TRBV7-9,TGTGCCAGCAGCCCCCCGCGGACCCGGAACACTGAAGCTTTCTTT,CASSPPRTRNTEAFF
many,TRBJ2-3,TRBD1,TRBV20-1,TGCAGTGCTCAGAGGGGGCCCAGGGGGCAATTTGATACGCAGTATTTT,CSAQRGPRGQFDTQYF
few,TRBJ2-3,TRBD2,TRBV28,TGTGCCAGCAGTTTTAGCGGGAGAGCGGCAGATACGCAGTATTTT,CASSFSGRAADTQYF
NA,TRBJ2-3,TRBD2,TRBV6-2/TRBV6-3,TGTGCCAGCACCGGACTAGCGGGAGGATTTCTTGGCACAGATACGCAGTATTTT,CASTGLAGGFLGTDTQYF
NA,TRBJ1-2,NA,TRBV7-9,TGTGCCAGCAGTCTCCCCCTGGGACCGGAGGGCTACACCTTC,CASSLPLGPEGYTF
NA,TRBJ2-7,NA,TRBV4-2,TGTGCCAGCAGCCCTCAGGACGGGCCAACGACCTACGAGCAGTACTTC,CASSPQDGPTTYEQYF
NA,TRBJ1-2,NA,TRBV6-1,TGTGCCAACAGTTTAGAAGGGAACGGCTACACCTTC,CANSLEGNGYTF
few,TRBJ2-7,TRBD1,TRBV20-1,TGCAGTGCTAGAGATTCTAGGACAGGGGGGAGTTACGAGCAGTACTTC,CSARDSRTGGSYEQYF
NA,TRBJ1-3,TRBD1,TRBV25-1,TGTGCCAGCAGTGTACCGGGACAGGGAGGAAACACCATATATTTT,CASSVPGQGGNTIYF
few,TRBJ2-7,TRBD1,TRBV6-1,TGTGCCAGCAGTGAACTCGGGACAGGGGCATACGAGCAGTACTTC,CASSELGTGAYEQYF
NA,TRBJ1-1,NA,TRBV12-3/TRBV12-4,TGTGCCAGCAGTTTTTCGCTGTGGATGAACACTGAAGCTTTCTTT,CASSFSLWMNTEAFF
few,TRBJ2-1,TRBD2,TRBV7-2,TGTGCCAGCGCCGGGACTAGCGGGATCAATGAGCAGTTCTTC,CASAGTSGINEQFF
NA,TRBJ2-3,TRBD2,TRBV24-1,TGTGCCAGCAGTCCCCGACTGGAGCGGGATTGGTCAGATACGCGGTATTTT,CASSPRLERDWSDTRYF
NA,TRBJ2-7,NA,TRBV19,TGTGCCAGTAGTCCCTTCGGGACAAACGCCTACGAGCAGTACTTC,CASSPFGTNAYEQYF
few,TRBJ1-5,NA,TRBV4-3,TGCGCCAGCAGCCAAGAAACGGGGAGTAATCAGCCCCAGCATTTT,CASSQETGSNQPQHF
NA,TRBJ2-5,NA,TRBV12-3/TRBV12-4,TGTGCCAGCAGTTACCAGGGAATAAGGGAGAAAGAGACCCAGTACTTC,CASSYQGIREKETQYF
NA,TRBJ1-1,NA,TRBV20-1,TGCAGTGCCCAGCGCGCGGGGAGTATGAACACTGAAGCTTTCTTT,CSAQRAGSMNTEAFF
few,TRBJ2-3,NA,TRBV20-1,TGCAGTGCTAGAGATCTGGGGGCGGCAGATACGCAGTATTTT,CSARDLGAADTQYF
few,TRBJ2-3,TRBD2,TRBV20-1,TGCAGTGCTAGGATAGCGGGACGCACAGATACGCAGTATTTT,CSARIAGRTDTQYF
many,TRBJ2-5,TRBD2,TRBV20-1,TGCAGTGCCGCAAGCGGGAGCCAGACTGGGACCCAGTACTTC,CSAASGSQTGTQYF
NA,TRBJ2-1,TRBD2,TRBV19,TGTGCCAGTAGTCTAGAGCCGGGGACTAGCGGGAGCAATGAGCAGTTCTTC,CASSLEPGTSGSNEQFF
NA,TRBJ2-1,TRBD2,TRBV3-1,TGTGCCAGCAGGGATACACTAGCGCGCTACAATGAGCAGTTCTTC,CASRDTLARYNEQFF
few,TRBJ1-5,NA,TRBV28,TGTGCCAGCAGGGATCAGCGCAATCAGCCCCAGCATTTT,CASRDQRNQPQHF
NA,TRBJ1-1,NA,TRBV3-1,TGTGCCAGCAGCTCTCCGACCCCGGGCATTGAAGCTTTCTTT,CASSSPTPGIEAFF
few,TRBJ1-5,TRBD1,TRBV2,TGTGCCAGCAGGTGGACAGGGTTTGGTCAGCCCCAGCATTTT,CASRWTGFGQPQHF
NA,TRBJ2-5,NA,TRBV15,TGTGCCACCGGTAGGCGCACGGAAGAGACCCACTACTTC,CATGRRTEETHYF
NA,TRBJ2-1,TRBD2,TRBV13,TGTGCCAGCAGCCCTACTAGCGGGGGAAACAATGAGCAGTTCTTC,CASSPTSGGNNEQFF
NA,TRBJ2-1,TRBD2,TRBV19,TGTGCCAGTAGTAAATCAGCGGGAGAGCGGTACAATGAGCAGTTCTTC,CASSKSAGERYNEQFF
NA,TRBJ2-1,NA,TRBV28,TGTGCCAGCAGTTTCGACCCTTCACTATCGGGAGTTCAGGATGAGCAGTTCTTC,CASSFDPSLSGVQDEQFF
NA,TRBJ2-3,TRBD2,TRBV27,TGTGCCAGCAGCGTAGGCCCGGCTAGCGGAGTCAACACAGATACGCAGTATTTT,CASSVGPASGVNTDTQYF
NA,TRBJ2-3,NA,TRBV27,TGTGCCAGCAGTTTTGGAATAAGACTGGGAGATACGCAGTATTTT,CASSFGIRLGDTQYF
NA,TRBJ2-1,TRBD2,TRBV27,TGTGCCAGCAGTCTTGGACTAGCGGGTTACGATGAGCAGTTCTTC,CASSLGLAGYDEQFF
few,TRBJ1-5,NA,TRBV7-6,TGTGCCAGCAGCTTAGGTTTCAATCAGCCCCAGCATTTT,CASSLGFNQPQHF